The sequence of this TCR beta chain was determined in a study of blood T cell repertoires in COVID-19. V lost 6 bases to trimming and J lost 2 bases, with 3 bases between them. This CDR3 comprises 11 residues. The repertoire was sequenced with immunoSEQ multiplex PCR; TCRdb's copy has only in-frame clones and lacks some. The table shows some 240,000 clones, with about 81% occurring only once. A Seattle source enrolled patients during active infection and followed them longitudinally. The V call is TRBV12-3 or TRBV12-4, the J call TRBJ2-3; D remains ambiguous. Sequencing was performed on peripheral blood. The source is a woman in her seventies with COVID-19, enrolled during active disease. Written as DNA, the CDR3 is TGTGCCAGCAGCAACACAGATACGCAGTATTTT. It encodes CASSNTDTQYF.